The rows below give T cell receptor beta chains drawn from one sample of a study of T cell clonotyping in hematopoietic cell transplantation. The data were produced by immunoSEQ multiplex PCR, yet TCRdb's version contains in-frame clones alone and is incomplete. The table shows about 36,000 clones, with over 70% occurring only once. Sequencing was done on a sample of peripheral blood mononuclear cells. These TCRs come from a woman in her thirties or forties in good health. Some clones in this sample may be carry-over from other donors' samples. The CDR3 runs from the conserved cysteine through the conserved F or W. Fields, in order: CDR3 DNA, CDR3 protein, D gene, clone size, V gene, CDR3 length, J gene. D genes are given only for firm matches. Expanded clones are given a class, and other clones once, few, many or no size at all.

TGCGCCAGCAGTGAGTCGGGAGTTTCCCAGCATTTT,CASSESGVSQHF,-,-,TRBV10-2,12,TRBJ1-5
TGTGCCAGCAGCTTAGACGTCACAGATACGCAGTATTTT,CASSLDVTDTQYF,-,-,TRBV5-4,13,TRBJ2-3
TGCGCCAGCAGCGTAGATTGGACAGGCGAGAATGAAAAACTGTTTTTT,CASSVDWTGENEKLFF,TRBD1,-,TRBV5-1,16,TRBJ1-4
TGTGCCAGCAGCGAGGACAGGCGATGGGCCGGGGAGCTGTTTTTT,CASSEDRRWAGELFF,TRBD1,once,TRBV5-6,15,TRBJ2-2
TGCAGCACCGGAGGCACAGATACGCAGTATTTT,CSTGGTDTQYF,-,-,TRBV29-1,11,TRBJ2-3
TGTGCCAGCAGCTTAGATAGGGAAATATCCTACGAGCAGTACTTC,CASSLDREISYEQYF,-,-,TRBV7-2,15,TRBJ2-7
TGTGCCAGCAGTGACAAGGGGGACGAGCAGTACTTC,CASSDKGDEQYF,-,-,TRBV2,12,TRBJ2-7
TGTGCCAGCAGTTTAGGGCAGTCTTCCTACGAGCAGTACTTC,CASSLGQSSYEQYF,-,-,TRBV27,14,TRBJ2-7
TGTGCCAGCAGCTCTTTACAGGGGCCTAATGAAAAACTGTTTTTT,CASSSLQGPNEKLFF,TRBD1,-,TRBV28,15,TRBJ1-4
TGTGCCAGTAGCCTCGCCGGGGAGCTGTTTTTT,CASSLAGELFF,-,-,TRBV19,11,TRBJ2-2
TGTGCCACCAGCAGGCGGGACAGGGGGCGCCTAGATAGCAATCAGCCCCAGCATTTT,CATSRRDRGRLDSNQPQHF,TRBD1,-,TRBV15,19,TRBJ1-5
TGCGCCAGCAGTGATAATATAGGAGGGGAGCAGTTCTTC,CASSDNIGGEQFF,-,-,TRBV10-2,13,TRBJ2-1
TGCAGTGCTAGTCGCGGACAGCCCCAGCATTTT,CSASRGQPQHF,-,-,TRBV20-1,11,TRBJ1-5
TGTGCCAGCAGCTTAGGGACTGCAACCGGGGAGCTGTTTTTT,CASSLGTATGELFF,-,few,TRBV7-2,14,TRBJ2-2
TGTGCCAGCAGTCGAGAGGGAGGCTATGGCTACACCTTC,CASSREGGYGYTF,-,few,TRBV6-4,13,TRBJ1-2
TGTGCCAGCAGCCCGCAACAGGGGTTATTTACTGGGGAGCTGTTTTTT,CASSPQQGLFTGELFF,TRBD1,few,TRBV28,16,TRBJ2-2
TGTGCCAGCAGCGTCGGGACAGGAAGCTCTGGAAACACCATATATTTT,CASSVGTGSSGNTIYF,TRBD1,-,TRBV9,16,TRBJ1-3
TGTGCCAGCAGGGACTTGACGGGGGTTGACTCCTACGAGCAGTACTTC,CASRDLTGVDSYEQYF,-,-,TRBV6-6,16,TRBJ2-7
TGTGCCAGCAGTGTCTCCTCTGGGGCCAACGTCCTGACTTTC,CASSVSSGANVLTF,-,few,TRBV2,14,TRBJ2-6
TGTGCCATCAGTGAGTCGAGCAGCAGGCAGGTGGCCTACGAGCAGTACTTC,CAISESSSRQVAYEQYF,-,-,TRBV10-3,17,TRBJ2-7
TGTGCCAGCAGCAGACAGGGCCTGTCGATGAACACTGAAGCTTTCTTT,CASSRQGLSMNTEAFF,TRBD1,-,TRBV7-2,16,TRBJ1-1
TGTGCCAGCAGCTTGAACGGGATCGGGCAGCAGTACTTC,CASSLNGIGQQYF,-,-,TRBV11-3,13,TRBJ2-7
TGCGCCAGCAGCTACCGGGACCAACAAGAGACCCAGTACTTC,CASSYRDQQETQYF,-,-,TRBV5-1,14,TRBJ2-5
TGTGCCATCCGAATGAGAGCACAGGGGGATGAGCAGTTCTTC,CAIRMRAQGDEQFF,TRBD1,-,TRBV10-3,14,TRBJ2-1
TGTGCCAGCAGCTTCACCAGAGGGGGCAGGACTGAAGCTTTCTTT,CASSFTRGGRTEAFF,TRBD1,-,TRBV5-6,15,TRBJ1-1
TGTGCCAGCAGCCAACACGGGGCGCGGAATCAGCCCCAGCATTTT,CASSQHGARNQPQHF,-,-,TRBV28,15,TRBJ1-5
TGCGCCAGCAGCTTGGGCCCAGAGCATAGCAATCAGCCCCAGCATTTT,CASSLGPEHSNQPQHF,-,-,TRBV5-1,16,TRBJ1-5
TGTGCCAGCAGCTTCGGGACAGGGGTTCTAGAGACCCAGTACTTC,CASSFGTGVLETQYF,TRBD1,-,TRBV5-6,15,TRBJ2-5
TGTGCCAGCAGTTTAAGTGGCGATACGCAGTATTTT,CASSLSGDTQYF,-,-,TRBV27,12,TRBJ2-3
TGCAGCGTTAGGACTAGCGGTAAAGAGACCCAGTACTTC,CSVRTSGKETQYF,TRBD2,-,TRBV29-1,13,TRBJ2-5
TGTGCCAGCAGCCCCTACAGGGGTGGTCAGCCCCAGCATTTT,CASSPYRGGQPQHF,TRBD1,-,TRBV6-5,14,TRBJ1-5
TGCGCCAGCAGCGCAGTACTAGCGGGCCGCACAGATACGCAGTATTTT,CASSAVLAGRTDTQYF,TRBD2,few,TRBV5-1,16,TRBJ2-3
TGTGCCAGCAGCTTAAGCGGATACGAGCAGTACTTC,CASSLSGYEQYF,-,-,TRBV7-2,12,TRBJ2-7
TGCGCCAGCAGCCCTCTAACAGGGAACTACGAGCAGTACTTC,CASSPLTGNYEQYF,-,-,TRBV5-1,14,TRBJ2-7
TGTGCCACCAATGTCGCCCTGGGGCCCTACGAGCAGTACTTC,CATNVALGPYEQYF,-,-,TRBV2,14,TRBJ2-7
TGTGCCAGCAGCACGAGCGGGATCTATGGCTACACCTTC,CASSTSGIYGYTF,-,-,TRBV9,13,TRBJ1-2
TGTGCCAGTACAGGGGGCGTCTATGGCTACACCTTC,CASTGGVYGYTF,TRBD1,-,TRBV25-1,12,TRBJ1-2
TGTGCCAGCAGTCCGCTGACAGCAAACAATCAGCCCCAGCATTTT,CASSPLTANNQPQHF,-,-,TRBV6-6,15,TRBJ1-5